In its sample, the clone carrying this TCR beta chain was seen a few times. This entry belongs to a study of T cells in localized non-small cell lung cancer. Sequenced by immunoSEQ multiplex PCR; TCRdb stores in-frame clones only, minus some. The data show some 71,000 clones, with approximately 85% seen just once and roughly 14% held by the top ten. This CDR3 has 14 amino acids. The V gene lost 3 bases and the J gene lost 9 bases, with 16 bases spanning the gap. Germline CDR1 and CDR2: SGHNT and YYREEE (reference sequence). Sequenced here: peripheral blood, sampled before any cancer treatment. This sequence originates from a female donor of 60 years or more with stage I lung adenocarcinoma. The chain carries TRBV5-4 and TRBJ2-1, with D possibly being TRBD1 (6 bases). In nucleotides, the CDR3 is TGTGCCAGCAGCTCTCAGACAGGCGTTGGTGAGCAGTTCTTC. Its protein product is CASSSQTGVGEQFF. Filled out from reference TRBV5-4 and TRBJ2-1, the complete variable domain reads ETGVTQSPTHLIKTRGQQVTLRCSSQSGHNTVSWYQQALGQGPQFIFQYYREEENGRGNFPPRFSGLQFPNYSSELNVNALELDDSALYLCASSSQTGVGEQFFGPGTRLTVL.